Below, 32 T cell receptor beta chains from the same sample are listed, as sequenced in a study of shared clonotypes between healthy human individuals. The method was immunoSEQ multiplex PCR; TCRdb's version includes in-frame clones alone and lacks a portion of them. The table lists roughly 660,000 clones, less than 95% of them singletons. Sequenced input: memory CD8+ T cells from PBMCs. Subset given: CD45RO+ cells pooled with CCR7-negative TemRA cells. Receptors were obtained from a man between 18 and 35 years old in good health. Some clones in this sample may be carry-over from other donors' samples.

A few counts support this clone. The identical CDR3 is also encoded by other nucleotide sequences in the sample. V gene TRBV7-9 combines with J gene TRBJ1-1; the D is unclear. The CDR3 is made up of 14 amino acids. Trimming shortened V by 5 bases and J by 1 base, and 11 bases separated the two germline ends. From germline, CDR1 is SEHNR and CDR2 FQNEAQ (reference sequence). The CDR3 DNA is TGTGCCAGCAGCCCTCCCATCCGGAACACTGAAGCTTTCTTT. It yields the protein CASSPPIRNTEAFF.

In nucleotides, the CDR3 is TGCGCCAGCAGATATGTGAGACAGGGGGCATTTGAGCAGTACTTC. It translates to CASRYVRQGAFEQYF. This chain uses TRBV5-1 with TRBJ2-7, with TRBD1 matching 10 bases. Germline V lookup: CDR1 SGHRS, CDR2 YFSETQ. The CDR3 has 15 residues. V trimming: 5 bases; J trimming: 7 bases; junction bases outside the gene matches: 12.

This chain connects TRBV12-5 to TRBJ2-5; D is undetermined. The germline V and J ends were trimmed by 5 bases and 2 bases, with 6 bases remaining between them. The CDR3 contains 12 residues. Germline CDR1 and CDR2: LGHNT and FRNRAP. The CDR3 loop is CASGDLQETQYF. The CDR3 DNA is TGTGCTAGTGGTGACCTGCAAGAGACCCAGTACTTC.

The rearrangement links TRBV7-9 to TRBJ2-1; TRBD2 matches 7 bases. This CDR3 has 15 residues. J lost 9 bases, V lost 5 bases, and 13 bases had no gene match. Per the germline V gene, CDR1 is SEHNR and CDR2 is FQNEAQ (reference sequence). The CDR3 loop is CASSTTSQTSGEQFF. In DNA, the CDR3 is TGTGCCAGCAGCACGACTAGCCAAACTTCGGGTGAGCAGTTCTTC. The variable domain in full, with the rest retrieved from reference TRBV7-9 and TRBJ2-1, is DTGVSQNPRHKITKRGQNVTFRCDPISEHNRLYWYRQTLGQGPEFLTYFQNEAQLEKSRLLSDRFSAERPKGSFSTLEIQRTEQGDSAMYLCASSTTSQTSGEQFFGPGTRLTVL.

CDR3 coding DNA: TGTGCCAGCAGCCCCTTTCTGGGAAGCGTCTACGAGCAGTACTTC. Translated, it gives CASSPFLGSVYEQYF. This chain connects TRBV7-9 to TRBJ2-7; no firm D call. The length of the CDR3 is 15 residues. With 5 bases removed from V and 3 bases from J, the gap between germline ends came to 17 bases. Per the germline V gene, CDR1 is SEHNR and CDR2 is FQNEAQ (reference sequence).

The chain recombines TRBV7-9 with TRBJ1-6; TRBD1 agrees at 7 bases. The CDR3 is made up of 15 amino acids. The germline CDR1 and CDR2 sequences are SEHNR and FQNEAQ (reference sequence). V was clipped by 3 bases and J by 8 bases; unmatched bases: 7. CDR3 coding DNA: TGTGCCAGCAGCTTCGAACAGGGGCCACATTCACCCCTCCACTTT. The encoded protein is CASSFEQGPHSPLHF. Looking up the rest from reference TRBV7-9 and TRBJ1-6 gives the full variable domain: DTGVSQNPRHKITKRGQNVTFRCDPISEHNRLYWYRQTLGQGPEFLTYFQNEAQLEKSRLLSDRFSAERPKGSFSTLEIQRTEQGDSAMYLCASSFEQGPHSPLHFGNGTRLTVT.

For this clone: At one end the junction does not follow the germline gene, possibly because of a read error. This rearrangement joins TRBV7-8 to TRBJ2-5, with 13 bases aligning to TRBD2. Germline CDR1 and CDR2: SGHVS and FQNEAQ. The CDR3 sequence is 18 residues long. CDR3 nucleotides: TGTGCCAGCAGCTGGGCCCTCGGGACTAGCGGGAACCAAGGGACCCAGTACTTC. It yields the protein CASSWALGTSGNQGTQYF.

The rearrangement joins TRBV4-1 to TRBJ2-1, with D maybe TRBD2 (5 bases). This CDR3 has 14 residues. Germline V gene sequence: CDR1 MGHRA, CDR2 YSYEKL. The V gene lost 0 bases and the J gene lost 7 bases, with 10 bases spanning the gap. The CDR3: CASSQEVAKNEQFF. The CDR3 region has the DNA TGCGCCAGCAGCCAAGAGGTAGCGAAAAATGAGCAGTTCTTC.

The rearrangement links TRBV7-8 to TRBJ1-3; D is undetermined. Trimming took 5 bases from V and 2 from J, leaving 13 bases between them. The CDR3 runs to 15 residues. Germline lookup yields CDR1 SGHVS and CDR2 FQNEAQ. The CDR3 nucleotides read TGTGCCAGCAGCCAACCCGGGGATCCTGGAAACACCATATATTTT. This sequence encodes CASSQPGDPGNTIYF.

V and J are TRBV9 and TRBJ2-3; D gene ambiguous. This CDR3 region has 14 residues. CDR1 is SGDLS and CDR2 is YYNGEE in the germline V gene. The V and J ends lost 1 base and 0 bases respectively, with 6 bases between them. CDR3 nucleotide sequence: TGTGCCAGCAGCGTAAGGCGGAGCACAGATACGCAGTATTTT. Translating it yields CASSVRRSTDTQYF.

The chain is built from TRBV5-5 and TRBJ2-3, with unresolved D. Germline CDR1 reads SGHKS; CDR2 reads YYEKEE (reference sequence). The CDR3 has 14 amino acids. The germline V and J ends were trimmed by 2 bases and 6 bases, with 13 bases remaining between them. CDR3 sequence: CASSFPPLGDTQYF. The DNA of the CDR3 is TGTGCCAGCAGCTTCCCCCCGCTGGGGGATACGCAGTATTTT.

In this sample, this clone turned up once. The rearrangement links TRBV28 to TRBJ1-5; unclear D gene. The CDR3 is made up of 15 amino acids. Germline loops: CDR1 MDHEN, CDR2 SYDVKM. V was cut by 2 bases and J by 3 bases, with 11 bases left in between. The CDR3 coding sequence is TGTGCCAGCAGTTTAGAACCTAGGTACAATCAGCCCCAGCATTTT. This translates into CASSLEPRYNQPQHF. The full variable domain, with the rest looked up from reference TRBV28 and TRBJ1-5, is DVKVTQSSRYLVKRTGEKVFLECVQDMDHENMFWYRQDPGLGLRLIYFSYDVKMKEKGDIPEGYSVSREKKERFSLILESASTNQTSMYLCASSLEPRYNQPQHFGDGTRLSIL.

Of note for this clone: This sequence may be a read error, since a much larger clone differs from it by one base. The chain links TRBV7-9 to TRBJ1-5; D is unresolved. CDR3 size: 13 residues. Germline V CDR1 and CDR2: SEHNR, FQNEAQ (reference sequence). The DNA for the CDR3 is TGTGCCAGCAGCCCATCGGCGAATCGGCCCCAGCATTTT. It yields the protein CASSPSANRPQHF.

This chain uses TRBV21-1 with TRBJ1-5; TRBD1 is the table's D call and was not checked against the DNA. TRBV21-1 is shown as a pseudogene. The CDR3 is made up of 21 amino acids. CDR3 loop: CASSTLTPGQGAFFSNQPQHF. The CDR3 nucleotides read TGTGCCAGCAGCACCCTAACCCCGGGACAGGGGGCGTTTTTTAGCAATCAGCCCCAGCATTTT.

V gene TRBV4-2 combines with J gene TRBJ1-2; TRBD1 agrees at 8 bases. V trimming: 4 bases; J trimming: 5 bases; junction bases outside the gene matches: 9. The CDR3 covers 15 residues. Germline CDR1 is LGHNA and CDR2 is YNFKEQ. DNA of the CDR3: TGTGCCAGCAGCCCCCAGGGGCAGGGGGCGTATGGCTACACCTTC. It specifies CASSPQGQGAYGYTF.

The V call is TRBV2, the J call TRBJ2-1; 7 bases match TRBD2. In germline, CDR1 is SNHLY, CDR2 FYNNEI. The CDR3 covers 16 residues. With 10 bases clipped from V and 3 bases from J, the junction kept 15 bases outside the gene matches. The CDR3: CATGGVQERDYNEQFF. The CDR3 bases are TGTGCCACCGGGGGTGTTCAGGAGCGGGACTACAATGAGCAGTTCTTC.

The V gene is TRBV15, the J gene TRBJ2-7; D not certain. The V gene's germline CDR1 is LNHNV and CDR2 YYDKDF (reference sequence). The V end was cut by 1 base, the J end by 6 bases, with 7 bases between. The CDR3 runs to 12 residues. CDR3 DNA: TGTGCCACCAGCAGAGGCTTAGGCGAGCAGTACTTC. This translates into CATSRGLGEQYF.

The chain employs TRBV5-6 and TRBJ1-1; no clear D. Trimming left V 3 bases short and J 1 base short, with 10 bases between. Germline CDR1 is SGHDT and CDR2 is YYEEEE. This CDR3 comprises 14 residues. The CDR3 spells CASSSRTANTEAFF. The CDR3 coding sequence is TGTGCCAGCAGCTCTCGGACGGCGAACACTGAAGCTTTCTTT.

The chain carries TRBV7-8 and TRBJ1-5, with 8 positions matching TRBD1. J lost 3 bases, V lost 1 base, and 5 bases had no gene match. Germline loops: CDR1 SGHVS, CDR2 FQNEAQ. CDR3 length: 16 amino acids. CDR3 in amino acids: CASSLVGRGLNQPQHF. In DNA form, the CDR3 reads TGTGCCAGCAGCTTAGTAGGCAGGGGGCTCAATCAGCCCCAGCATTTT.

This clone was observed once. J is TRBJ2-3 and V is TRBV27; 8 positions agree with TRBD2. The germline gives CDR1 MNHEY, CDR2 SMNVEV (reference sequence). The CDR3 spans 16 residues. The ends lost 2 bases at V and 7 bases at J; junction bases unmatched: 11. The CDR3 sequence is CASSLSGSPPTNTQYF. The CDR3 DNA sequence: TGTGCCAGCAGTTTAAGCGGGAGCCCCCCAACCAATACGCAGTATTTT.

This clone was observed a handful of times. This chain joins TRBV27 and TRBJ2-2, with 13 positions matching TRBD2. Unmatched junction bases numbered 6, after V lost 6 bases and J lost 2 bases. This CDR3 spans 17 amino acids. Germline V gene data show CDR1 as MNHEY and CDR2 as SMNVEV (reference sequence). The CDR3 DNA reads TGTGCCAGCAGAATTGGGACTAGCGGGATTAACACCGGGGAGCTGTTTTTT. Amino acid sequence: CASRIGTSGINTGELFF.

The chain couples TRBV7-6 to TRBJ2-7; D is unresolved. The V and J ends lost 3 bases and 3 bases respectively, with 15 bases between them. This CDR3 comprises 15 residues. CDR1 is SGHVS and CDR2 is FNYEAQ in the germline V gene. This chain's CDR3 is CASSLEFRQNYEQYF. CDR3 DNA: TGTGCCAGCAGCTTGGAGTTTCGGCAGAACTACGAGCAGTACTTC. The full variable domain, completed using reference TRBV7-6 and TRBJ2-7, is GAGVSQSPRYKVTKRGQDVALRCDPISGHVSLYWYRQALGQGPEFLTYFNYEAQQDKSGLPNDRFSAERPEGSISTLTIQRTEQRDSAMYRCASSLEFRQNYEQYFGPGTRLTVT.

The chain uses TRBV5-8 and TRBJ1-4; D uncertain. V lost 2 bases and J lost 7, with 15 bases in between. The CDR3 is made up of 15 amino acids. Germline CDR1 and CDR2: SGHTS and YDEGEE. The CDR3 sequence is CASSFSGLGSEKLFF. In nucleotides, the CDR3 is TGTGCCAGCAGCTTTTCCGGTTTGGGTAGTGAAAAACTGTTTTTT.

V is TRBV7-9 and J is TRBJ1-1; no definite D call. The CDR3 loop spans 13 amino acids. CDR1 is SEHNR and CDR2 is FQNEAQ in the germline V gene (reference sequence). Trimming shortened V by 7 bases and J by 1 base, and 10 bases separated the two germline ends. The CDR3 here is CASTANRNTEAFF. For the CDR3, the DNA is TGTGCCAGCACCGCGAACAGGAACACTGAAGCTTTCTTT.

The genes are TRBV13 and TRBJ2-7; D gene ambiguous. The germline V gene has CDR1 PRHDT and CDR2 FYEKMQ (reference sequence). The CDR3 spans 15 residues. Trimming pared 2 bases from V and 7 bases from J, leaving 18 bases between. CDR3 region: CASSLSETYRWEQYF. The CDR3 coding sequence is TGTGCCAGCAGCTTATCAGAGACTTATCGGTGGGAGCAGTACTTC.

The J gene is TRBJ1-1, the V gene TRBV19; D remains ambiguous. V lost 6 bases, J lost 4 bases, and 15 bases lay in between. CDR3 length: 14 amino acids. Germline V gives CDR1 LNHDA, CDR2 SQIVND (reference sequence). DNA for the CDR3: TGTGCCAGTAGCAACCTAACACTGGGCACTGAAGCTTTCTTT. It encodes CASSNLTLGTEAFF. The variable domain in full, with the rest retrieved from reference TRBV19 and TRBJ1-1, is DGGITQSPKYLFRKEGQNVTLSCEQNLNHDAMYWYRQDPGQGLRLIYYSQIVNDFQKGDIAEGYSVSREKKESFPLTVTSAQKNPTAFYLCASSNLTLGTEAFFGQGTRLTVV.

The DNA of the CDR3 is TGTGCCAGCAGTTTATTCGGAAGAACCGGGGAGCTGTTTTTT. Translating it yields CASSLFGRTGELFF. The rearrangement links TRBV28 to TRBJ2-2; D remains unclear. Germline CDR1 reads MDHEN; CDR2 reads SYDVKM. V lost 1 base and J 5 bases, leaving 8 bases between the germline ends. This CDR3 region has 14 residues.

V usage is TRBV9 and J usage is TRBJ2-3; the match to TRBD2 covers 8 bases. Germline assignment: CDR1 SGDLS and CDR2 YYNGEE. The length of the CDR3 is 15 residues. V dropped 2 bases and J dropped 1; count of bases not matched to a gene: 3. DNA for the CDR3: TGTGCCAGCAGCGTCCGTAGCGGGGGCACAGATACGCAGTATTTT. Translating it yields CASSVRSGGTDTQYF. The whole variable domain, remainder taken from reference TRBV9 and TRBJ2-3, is DSGVTQTPKHLITATGQRVTLRCSPRSGDLSVYWYQQSLDQGLQFLIQYYNGEERAKGNILERFSAQQFPDLHSELNLSSLELGDSALYFCASSVRSGGTDTQYFGPGTRLTVL.

The CDR3 sequence is CASSQGGAAGRAKNIQYF. In DNA form, the CDR3 reads TGCGCCAGCAGCCAAGGAGGGGCAGCGGGTCGAGCCAAAAACATTCAGTACTTC. J is TRBJ2-4 and V is TRBV4-1; weak D call: TRBD2 (6 bases). In germline, CDR1 is MGHRA, CDR2 YSYEKL. CDR3 length equals 18 residues. The V and J ends lost 1 base and 0 bases respectively, with 16 bases between them.

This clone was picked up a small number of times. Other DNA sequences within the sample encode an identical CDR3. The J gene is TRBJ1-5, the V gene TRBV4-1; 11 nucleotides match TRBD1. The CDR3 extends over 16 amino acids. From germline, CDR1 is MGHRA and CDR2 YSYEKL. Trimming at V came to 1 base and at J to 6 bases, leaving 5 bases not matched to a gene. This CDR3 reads CASSQVGQGAGQPQHF. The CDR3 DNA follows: TGCGCCAGCAGCCAAGTCGGACAGGGGGCAGGTCAGCCCCAGCATTTT.

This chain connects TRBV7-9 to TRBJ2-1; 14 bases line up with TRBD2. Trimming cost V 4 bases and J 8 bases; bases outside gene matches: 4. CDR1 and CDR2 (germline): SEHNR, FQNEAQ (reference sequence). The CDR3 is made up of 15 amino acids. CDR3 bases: TGTGCCAGCAGCTCTGGACTAGCGGGAGGCGATGAGCAGTTCTTC. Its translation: CASSSGLAGGDEQFF.

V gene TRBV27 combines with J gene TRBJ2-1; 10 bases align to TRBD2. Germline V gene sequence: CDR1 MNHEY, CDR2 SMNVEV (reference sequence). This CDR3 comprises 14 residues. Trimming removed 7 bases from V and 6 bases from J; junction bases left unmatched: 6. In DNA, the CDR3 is TGTGCCAGCAAGGCGCCTAGCGGGAGCAATGAGCAGTTCTTC. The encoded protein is CASKAPSGSNEQFF.